This passage covers 26 T cell receptor beta chains from one sample sequenced in a study of blood T cell repertoires in COVID-19. Sequencing was performed with immunoSEQ multiplex PCR; in TCRdb, only in-frame clones are kept and a portion is missing. The repertoire holds more than 110,000 clones, around 82% seen once, with 35% to 45% in the top ten. Sequences were obtained from peripheral blood. The receptors originated from a human donor in a cohort sampled during active COVID-19.

The chain couples TRBV30 to TRBJ2-3; D perhaps matches TRBD2 (6 bases). Trimming removed 5 bases at V and 1 base at J, with 10 bases between. The CDR3 is 13 residues long. In germline, CDR1 is GTSNPN, CDR2 SVGIG (reference sequence). The chain's CDR3 is CAWRWGGTDTQYF. The CDR3 region has the DNA TGTGCCTGGCGATGGGGGGGCACAGATACGCAGTATTTT.

The chain joins TRBV5-4 to TRBJ2-5, with D possibly TRBD2 on 6 matching bases. Germline lookup yields CDR1 SGHNT and CDR2 YYREEE (reference sequence). This CDR3 region has 15 residues. Trimming removed 4 bases at V and 1 base at J, with 14 bases between. The CDR3 loop reads CASSPSGGTQETQYF. CDR3 nucleotide sequence: TGTGCCAGCAGCCCTTCCGGAGGGACCCAAGAGACCCAGTACTTC.

The V gene is TRBV9, the J gene TRBJ2-3; no firm D call. The V end lost 3 bases, the J end lost 3 bases, and 14 bases lay between the germline ends. This CDR3 region has 15 residues. The germline V gene has CDR1 SGDLS and CDR2 YYNGEE. CDR3 DNA sequence: TGTGCCAGCAGCGCAAGCCAAGCGCCTACAGATACGCAGTATTTT. This sequence encodes CASSASQAPTDTQYF.

The rearrangement uses TRBV9 and TRBJ2-1; TRBD2 agrees at 12 bases. The germline V gene has CDR1 SGDLS and CDR2 YYNGEE. The CDR3 has 14 amino acids. The J segment lost 7 bases and the V segment lost 4 bases, leaving 3 bases of the junction unmatched. As DNA, the CDR3 is TGTGCCAGCAGCAGACTAGCGGGAGTGAATGAGCAGTTCTTC. Its protein product is CASSRLAGVNEQFF.

This chain's CDR3 is CASSLDAVEQYF. Written as DNA, the CDR3 is TGTGCCAGCAGCTTAGATGCGGTCGAGCAGTACTTC. This chain uses TRBV11-3 with TRBJ2-7; D remains unclear. Germline CDR1 is SGHNT and CDR2 is YENEEA. The CDR3 spans 12 residues. V was cut by 0 bases and J by 6 bases, with 6 bases left in between.

The J gene is TRBJ1-1, the V gene TRBV6-1; D remains unclear. The CDR3 length is 14 residues. Germline CDR1 MNHNS, CDR2 SASEGT. Trimming pared 2 bases from V and 1 base from J, leaving 8 bases between. The CDR3: CASSEMNTNTEAFF. As DNA, the CDR3 is TGTGCCAGCAGTGAAATGAACACGAACACTGAAGCTTTCTTT.

This clone was recorded a few times. The chain recombines TRBV2 with TRBJ1-4; no definite D call. The CDR3 consists of 12 residues. V was trimmed by 8 bases and J by 6 bases, leaving 10 bases between them. Germline V gene data show CDR1 as SNHLY and CDR2 as FYNNEI. The DNA for the CDR3 is TGTGCCAGCCTCTCCGTATATGAAAAACTGTTTTTT. Encoded protein: CASLSVYEKLFF.

The chain carries TRBV4-1 and TRBJ2-5; TRBD1 matches at 7 bases. The CDR3 runs to 14 residues. V trimming: 3 bases; J trimming: 0 bases; junction bases outside the gene matches: 1. Germline CDR1 and CDR2: MGHRA and YSYEKL. The CDR3 bases are TGCGCCAGCAGCCAGACAGGGTACCAAGAGACCCAGTACTTC. Amino acids: CASSQTGYQETQYF.

The chain couples TRBV19 to TRBJ2-2; no definite D call. V was trimmed by 5 bases and J by 5 bases, leaving 12 bases between them. Per the germline V gene, CDR1 is LNHDA and CDR2 is SQIVND (reference sequence). The CDR3 length is 14 residues. CDR3 bases: TGTGCCAGTAGTTCCGGCGGTTGGACCGGGGAGCTGTTTTTT. Its protein product is CASSSGGWTGELFF.

V gene TRBV27 combines with J gene TRBJ2-3, with D perhaps matching TRBD1 (7 bases). The CDR3 extends over 16 amino acids. With 6 bases removed from V and 5 bases from J, the gap between germline ends came to 21 bases. In germline, CDR1 is MNHEY, CDR2 SMNVEV (reference sequence). This CDR3 reads CASSLGYRGGIDTQYF. Here the CDR3 DNA reads TGTGCCAGCAGCCTAGGGTACAGGGGAGGTATAGATACGCAGTATTTT.

The rearrangement uses TRBV24-1 and TRBJ2-1; tentatively, D is TRBD2 (6 bases). Trimming took off 2 bases at V and 8 bases at J, with 9 bases between the two ends. CDR3 length equals 13 residues. Germline V gene sequence: CDR1 KGHDR, CDR2 SFDVKD. The CDR3 DNA reads as TGTGCCACCAGTGATTCACTAGCTTATGAGCAGTTCTTC. It codes for CATSDSLAYEQFF.

This chain links TRBV7-2 with TRBJ1-2, with 9 bases matching TRBD1. The V gene end was trimmed by 1 base and the J gene end by 1 base; junction bases not matched to a gene: 4. Germline CDR1 and CDR2: SGHTA and FQGNSA. The CDR3 contains 16 residues. The CDR3 DNA is TGTGCCAGCAGCTTAGTTCTGGGACAGGGTAACTATGGCTACACCTTC. It yields the protein CASSLVLGQGNYGYTF.

This clone was seen a few times. This sequence joins TRBV6-2 or TRBV6-3 and TRBJ1-5; D gene ambiguous. This CDR3 has 15 residues. Germline values: CDR1 MNHEY, CDR2 SVGEGT. Trimming pared 3 bases from V and 0 bases from J, leaving 9 bases between. The CDR3 DNA is TGTGCCAGCAGTTATGGAAGCGATAGCAATCAGCCCCAGCATTTT. This encodes CASSYGSDSNQPQHF.

The chain carries TRBV4-1 and TRBJ2-2, with 8 bases fitting TRBD2. CDR1 is MGHRA, CDR2 YSYEKL, per germline. There are 16 residues in the CDR3. Losses at the gene ends were 3 bases for V and 3 bases for J; bases not matched to a gene: 6. DNA for the CDR3: TGCGCCAGCAGCCATCCCGGGAGGGGATACACCGGGGAGCTGTTTTTT. Protein: CASSHPGRGYTGELFF.

The J gene is TRBJ1-2, the V gene TRBV27; maybe TRBD1 (5 bases). Trimming took off 0 bases at V and 2 bases at J, with 19 bases between the two ends. From germline, CDR1 is MNHEY and CDR2 SMNVEV (reference sequence). The CDR3 extends over 18 amino acids. The CDR3 DNA follows: TGTGCCAGCAGTTTATCGCGGTCAGGGAGGGTTGGAAACTATGGCTACACCTTC. It encodes CASSLSRSGRVGNYGYTF.

The V and J genes are TRBV19 and TRBJ1-1; D perhaps matches TRBD1 (6 bases). This CDR3 comprises 13 residues. The germline V and J ends were trimmed by 5 bases and 4 bases, with 11 bases remaining between them. CDR1 LNHDA and CDR2 SQIVND come from the germline V gene (reference sequence). CDR3 region: CASSEGGGTEAFF. CDR3 DNA: TGTGCCAGTAGTGAGGGGGGGGGCACTGAAGCTTTCTTT.

This clone came up once. CDR3 residues: CASSPQGNTEAFF. Written as DNA, the CDR3 is TGTGCCAGCAGCCCACAGGGGAACACTGAAGCTTTCTTT. This rearrangement joins TRBV7-9 to TRBJ1-1, with TRBD1 as a possible D gene (6 bases). This CDR3 comprises 13 residues. V was trimmed by 5 bases and J by 1 base, leaving 8 bases between them. The germline gives CDR1 SEHNR, CDR2 FQNEAQ (reference sequence).

This chain connects TRBV5-1 to TRBJ1-2; D not certain. CDR1 SGHRS and CDR2 YFSETQ come from the germline V gene. The CDR3 length is 12 residues. V dropped 5 bases and J dropped 9 bases, with 14 bases sitting between them. The CDR3 here is CASSVPGRSYTF. The CDR3 DNA is TGCGCCAGCAGTGTCCCAGGCCGTAGCTACACCTTC.

This clone was counted a single time. The chain links TRBV5-1 to TRBJ2-2, with 10 bases fitting TRBD1. Trimming at V came to 4 bases and at J to 7 bases, leaving 7 bases not matched to a gene. This CDR3 has 15 amino acids. Germline V CDR1 and CDR2: SGHRS, YFSETQ. CDR3 region: CASSPGQGVIGELFF. Here the CDR3 DNA reads TGCGCCAGCAGCCCTGGACAGGGGGTAATCGGGGAGCTGTTTTTT.

This chain connects TRBV6-5 to TRBJ1-1, with TRBD1 matching over 9 bases. Germline V gene lookup returns CDR1 MNHEY and CDR2 SVGAGI. This CDR3 spans 14 amino acids. Trimming removed 6 bases from V and 3 bases from J; junction bases left unmatched: 5. As DNA, the CDR3 is TGTGCCAGCAGGGACAGGGGAGGGGACACTGAAGCTTTCTTT. Translation: CASRDRGGDTEAFF.

This chain joins TRBV7-3 and TRBJ2-1; D is possibly TRBD2 (6 bases). Trimming took 5 bases from V and 8 from J, leaving 16 bases between them. The V gene's germline CDR1 is SGHTA and CDR2 FQGTGA. The CDR3 consists of 14 residues. Here the CDR3 reads CASSLGLPGDEQFF. The CDR3 DNA reads as TGTGCCAGCAGCCTGGGACTGCCAGGCGATGAGCAGTTCTTC. Drawing the rest from reference TRBV7-3 and TRBJ2-1, the complete variable domain is GAGVSQTPSNKVTEKGKYVELRCDPISGHTALYWYRQSLGQGPEFLIYFQGTGAADDSGLPNDRFFAVRPEGSVSTLKIQRTERGDSAVYLCASSLGLPGDEQFFGPGTRLTVL.

The rearrangement joins TRBV7-2 to TRBJ2-1; no clear D. CDR3 length: 14 residues. The germline V gene encodes CDR1 SGHTA and CDR2 FQGNSA. The ends were cut back, 5 bases at V and 6 bases at J, with 14 bases in the middle. The CDR3 DNA is TGTGCCAGCAGCCCGCGGCTCGACCCCAATGAGCAGTTCTTC. It specifies CASSPRLDPNEQFF.

The chain employs TRBV5-1 and TRBJ2-3; 12 nucleotides line up with TRBD2. CDR1 is SGHRS and CDR2 is YFSETQ in the germline V gene. The CDR3 spans 17 residues. J was trimmed by 5 bases and V by 4 bases; bases with no gene match: 11. The CDR3, as DNA: TGCGCCAGCAGCGAAAGGACTAGCGGGGCTTCCAGAGATACGCAGTATTTT. It yields the protein CASSERTSGASRDTQYF. Looking up the rest from reference TRBV5-1 and TRBJ2-3 gives the full variable domain: KAGVTQTPRYLIKTRGQQVTLSCSPISGHRSVSWYQQTPGQGLQFLFEYFSETQRNKGNFPGRFSGRQFSNSRSEMNVSTLELGDSALYLCASSERTSGASRDTQYFGPGTRLTVL.

This chain uses TRBV24-1 with TRBJ2-3; 10 nucleotides line up with TRBD1. CDR3 length: 15 residues. The trim removed 4 bases at V and 4 bases at J, leaving 4 bases unmatched. Germline-derived CDR1 and CDR2 are KGHDR and SFDVKD. The CDR3 here is CATSDAGTGADTQYF. In DNA form, the CDR3 reads TGTGCCACCAGTGACGCTGGGACAGGGGCAGATACGCAGTATTTT.

This chain uses TRBV2 with TRBJ1-1, with TRBD1 matching 9 bases. Trimming removed 2 bases from V and 3 bases from J; junction bases left unmatched: 1. This CDR3 is 14 amino acids long. Germline-derived CDR1 and CDR2 are SNHLY and FYNNEI. The CDR3: CASSENRGHTEAFF. The CDR3 nucleotides are TGTGCCAGCAGTGAAAACAGGGGGCACACTGAAGCTTTCTTT. The variable domain in full, with the rest retrieved from reference TRBV2 and TRBJ1-1, is EPEVTQTPSHQVTQMGQEVILRCVPISNHLYFYWYRQILGQKVEFLVSFYNNEISEKSEIFDDQFSVERPDGSNFTLKIRSTKLEDSAMYFCASSENRGHTEAFFGQGTRLTVV.

V is TRBV11-1 and J is TRBJ2-3, with 8 bases matching TRBD1. There are 16 residues in the CDR3. From germline, CDR1 is SGHAT and CDR2 FQDESV (reference sequence). V trimming: 5 bases; J trimming: 5 bases; junction bases outside the gene matches: 12. This CDR3 is CASSLAGQGARDTQYF. The DNA of the CDR3 is TGTGCCAGCAGCCTCGCCGGGCAGGGGGCCAGAGATACGCAGTATTTT. Looking up the rest from reference TRBV11-1 and TRBJ2-3 gives the full variable domain: EAEVAQSPRYKITEKSQAVAFWCDPISGHATLYWYRQILGQGPELLVQFQDESVVDDSQLPKDRFSAERLKGVDSTLKIQPAELGDSAMYLCASSLAGQGARDTQYFGPGTRLTVL.